This T cell receptor beta chain was profiled in a study of blood T cell repertoires in COVID-19. Study-level information: Samples of COVID-19 (acute and convalescent) were obtained from the United States, Italy and Spain. Sources were T cells, B-cell-depleted T cells, or PBMCs; the material itself was cDNA or gDNA.

The length of the CDR3 is 14 residues. V was clipped by 8 bases and J by 9 bases; unmatched bases: 15. Germline CDR1 and CDR2: MDHEN and SYDVKM. Study processing details: Estimation of nucleated cell counts was performed using reference gene primer amplification. Clones were sequenced by immunoSEQ multiplex PCR, and TCRdb holds only the in-frame ones, with some missing. The D gene and trimming were derived from the DNA, and the V and J assignments and clone size from that table. This table has under 500,000 clones, around 89% appearing once. The sequence was obtained from a woman in her twenties or thirties with acute or convalescent COVID-19. The chain employs TRBV28 and TRBJ1-2; 7 bases fit TRBD1. Sequencing used peripheral blood. CDR3 DNA: TGTGCCAGCCAAAGAGGGGGCGAAAGGACCCGCTACACCTTC. It encodes CASQRGGERTRYTF.